This entry is about one T cell receptor (beta chain). The data derive from a study of shared clonotypes between healthy human individuals. It was CD45RO-negative cells, positively selected for CCR7, that made up naive CD8 cells, with terminally differentiated effector memory CD45RA+ cells excluded. TCRdb keeps only in-frame clones here, not all; method: immunoSEQ multiplex PCR. This table holds some 600,000 clones, around 96% found once. The sequence derives from a woman aged 25-40 years in good health. Sequencing used naive CD8+ T cells sorted from blood.

The CDR3 nucleotides read TGTGCCAGCAGCTCTGGCGGGGAGACCTACGAGCAGTACTTC. This translates into CASSSGGETYEQYF. The chain is built from TRBV7-6 and TRBJ2-7; maybe TRBD2 (6 bases). This CDR3 spans 14 amino acids. Per germline, CDR1 SGHVS and CDR2 FNYEAQ. V lost 4 bases to trimming and J lost 2 bases, with 12 bases between them. The whole variable domain, remainder taken from reference TRBV7-6 and TRBJ2-7, is GAGVSQSPRYKVTKRGQDVALRCDPISGHVSLYWYRQALGQGPEFLTYFNYEAQQDKSGLPNDRFSAERPEGSISTLTIQRTEQRDSAMYRCASSSGGETYEQYFGPGTRLTVT.